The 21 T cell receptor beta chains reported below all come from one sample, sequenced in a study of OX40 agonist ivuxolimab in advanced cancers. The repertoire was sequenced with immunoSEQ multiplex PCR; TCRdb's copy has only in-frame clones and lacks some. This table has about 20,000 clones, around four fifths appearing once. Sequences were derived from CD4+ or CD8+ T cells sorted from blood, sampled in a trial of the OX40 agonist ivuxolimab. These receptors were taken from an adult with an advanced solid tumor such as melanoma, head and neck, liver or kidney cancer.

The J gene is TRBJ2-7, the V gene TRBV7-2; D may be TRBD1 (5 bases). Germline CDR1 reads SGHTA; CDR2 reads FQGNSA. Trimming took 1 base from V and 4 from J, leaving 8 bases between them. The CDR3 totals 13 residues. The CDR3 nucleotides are TGTGCCAGCAGCTTAGTCGACAGATACGAGCAGTACTTC. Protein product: CASSLVDRYEQYF.

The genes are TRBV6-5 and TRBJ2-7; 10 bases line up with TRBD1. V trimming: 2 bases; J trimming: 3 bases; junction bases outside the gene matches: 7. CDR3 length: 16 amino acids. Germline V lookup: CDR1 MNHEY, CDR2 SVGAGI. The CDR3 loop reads CASSYRGQGRIYEQYF. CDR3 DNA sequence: TGTGCCAGCAGTTACAGGGGACAGGGGAGGATCTACGAGCAGTACTTC.

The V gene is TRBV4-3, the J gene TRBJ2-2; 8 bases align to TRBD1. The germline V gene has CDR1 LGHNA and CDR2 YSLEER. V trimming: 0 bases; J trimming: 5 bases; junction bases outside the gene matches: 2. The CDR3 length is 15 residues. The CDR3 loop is CASSQDRGPTGELFF. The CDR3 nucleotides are TGCGCCAGCAGCCAAGACAGGGGGCCGACCGGGGAGCTGTTTTTT.

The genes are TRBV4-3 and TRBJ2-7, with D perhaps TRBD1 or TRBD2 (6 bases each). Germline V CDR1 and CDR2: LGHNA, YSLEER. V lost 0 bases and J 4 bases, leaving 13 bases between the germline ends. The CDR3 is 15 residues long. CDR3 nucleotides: TGCGCCAGCAGCCAAGAGTACGGGGGCTTATACGAGCAGTACTTC. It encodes CASSQEYGGLYEQYF.

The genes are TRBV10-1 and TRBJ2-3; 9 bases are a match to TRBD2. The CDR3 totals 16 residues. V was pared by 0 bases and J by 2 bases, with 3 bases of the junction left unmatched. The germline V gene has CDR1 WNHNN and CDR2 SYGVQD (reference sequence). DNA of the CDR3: TGCGCCAGCAGTGAGTCGCTAGCGGGGTACACAGATACGCAGTATTTT. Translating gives CASSESLAGYTDTQYF.

CDR3 residues: CASSLSPAGVDTGELFF. CDR3 DNA sequence: TGTGCCAGCAGCTTAAGCCCGGCAGGGGTAGACACCGGGGAGCTGTTTTTT. The chain links TRBV7-8 to TRBJ2-2, with D perhaps matching TRBD1 (6 bases). V lost 2 bases and J 3 bases, leaving 16 bases between the germline ends. The length of the CDR3 is 17 residues. CDR1 SGHVS and CDR2 FQNEAQ come from the germline V gene.

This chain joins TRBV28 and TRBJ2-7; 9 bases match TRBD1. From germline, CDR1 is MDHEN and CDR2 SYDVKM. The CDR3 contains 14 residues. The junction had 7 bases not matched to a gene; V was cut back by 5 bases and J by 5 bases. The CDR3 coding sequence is TGTGCCAGCAGTACCGGGACAGGGACCCACGAGCAGTACTTC. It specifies CASSTGTGTHEQYF.

The CDR3 nucleotides read TGCAGCGTCGCAACCGGGACAGGGCTCTACAATGAGCAGTTCTTC. It is translated as CSVATGTGLYNEQFF. The gene calls are TRBV29-1 and TRBJ2-1, with 9 nucleotides matching TRBD1. From germline, CDR1 is SQVTM and CDR2 ANQGSEA. Losses at the gene ends were 6 bases for V and 3 bases for J; bases not matched to a gene: 9. The CDR3 has 15 amino acids.

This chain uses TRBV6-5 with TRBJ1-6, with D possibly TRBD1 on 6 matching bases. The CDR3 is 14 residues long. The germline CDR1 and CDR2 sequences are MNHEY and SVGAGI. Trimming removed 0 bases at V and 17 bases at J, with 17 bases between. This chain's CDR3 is CASSYSFEGGEIHF. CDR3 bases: TGTGCCAGCAGTTACTCGTTCGAAGGGGGGGAGATCCACTTT.

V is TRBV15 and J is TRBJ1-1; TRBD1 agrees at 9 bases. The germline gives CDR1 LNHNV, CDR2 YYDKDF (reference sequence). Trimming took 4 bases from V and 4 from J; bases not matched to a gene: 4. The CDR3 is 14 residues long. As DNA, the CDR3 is TGTGCCACCAGCATAAACAGGGGGCTCACTGAAGCTTTCTTT. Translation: CATSINRGLTEAFF.

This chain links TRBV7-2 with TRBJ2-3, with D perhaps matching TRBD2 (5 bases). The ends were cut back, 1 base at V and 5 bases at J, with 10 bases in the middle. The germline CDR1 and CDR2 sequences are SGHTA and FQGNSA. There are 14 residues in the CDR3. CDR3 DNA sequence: TGTGCCAGCAGCTTAGACGGGGTTTTAGATACGCAGTATTTT. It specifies CASSLDGVLDTQYF.

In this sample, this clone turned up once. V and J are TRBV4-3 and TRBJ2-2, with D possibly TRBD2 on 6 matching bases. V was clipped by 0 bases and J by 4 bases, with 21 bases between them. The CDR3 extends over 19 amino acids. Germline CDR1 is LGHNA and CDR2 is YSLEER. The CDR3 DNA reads TGCGCCAGCAGCCAAGATCCCGCACCCGTCGGGAGCGTCACCGGGGAGCTGTTTTTT. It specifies CASSQDPAPVGSVTGELFF.

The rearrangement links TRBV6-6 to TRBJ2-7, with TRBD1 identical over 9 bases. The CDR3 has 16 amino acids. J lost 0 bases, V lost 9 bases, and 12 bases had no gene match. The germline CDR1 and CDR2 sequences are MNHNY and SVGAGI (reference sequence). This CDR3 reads CASTGGLRDPSYEQYF. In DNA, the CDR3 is TGTGCCAGTACAGGGGGCTTGAGGGATCCCTCCTACGAGCAGTACTTC.

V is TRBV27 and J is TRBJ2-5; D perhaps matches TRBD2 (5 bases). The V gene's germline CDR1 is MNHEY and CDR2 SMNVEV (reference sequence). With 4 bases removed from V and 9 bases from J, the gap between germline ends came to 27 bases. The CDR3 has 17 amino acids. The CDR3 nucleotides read TGTGCCAGCAGTTCAGCCAGGACTGATGTGCGAGAAAGGTCCCAGTACTTC. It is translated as CASSSARTDVRERSQYF.

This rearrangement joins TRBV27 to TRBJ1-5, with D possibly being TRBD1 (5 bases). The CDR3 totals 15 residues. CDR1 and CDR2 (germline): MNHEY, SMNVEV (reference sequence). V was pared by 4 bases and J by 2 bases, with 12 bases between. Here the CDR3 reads CASSSTGRRNQPQHF. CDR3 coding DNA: TGTGCCAGCAGTTCCACAGGACGTCGCAATCAGCCCCAGCATTTT.

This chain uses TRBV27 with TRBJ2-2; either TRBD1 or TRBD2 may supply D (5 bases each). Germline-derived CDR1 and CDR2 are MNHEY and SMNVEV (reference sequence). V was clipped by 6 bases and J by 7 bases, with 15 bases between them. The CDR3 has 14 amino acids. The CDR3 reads CASRLGVGSGELFF. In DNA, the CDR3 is TGTGCCAGCAGACTAGGGGTAGGCAGCGGGGAGCTGTTTTTT.

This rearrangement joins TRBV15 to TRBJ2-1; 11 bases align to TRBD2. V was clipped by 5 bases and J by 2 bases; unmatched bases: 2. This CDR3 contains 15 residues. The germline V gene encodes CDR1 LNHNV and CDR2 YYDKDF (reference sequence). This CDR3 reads CATSLLAGAYNEQFF. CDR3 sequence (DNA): TGTGCCACCAGCTTACTAGCGGGAGCCTACAATGAGCAGTTCTTC.

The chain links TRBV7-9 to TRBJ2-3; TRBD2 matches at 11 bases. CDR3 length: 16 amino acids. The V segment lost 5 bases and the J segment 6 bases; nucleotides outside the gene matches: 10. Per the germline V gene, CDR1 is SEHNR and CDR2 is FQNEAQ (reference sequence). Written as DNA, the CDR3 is TGTGCCAGCAGCCCACCGACTAGCGGGGAAACTGATACGCAGTATTTT. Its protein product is CASSPPTSGETDTQYF.

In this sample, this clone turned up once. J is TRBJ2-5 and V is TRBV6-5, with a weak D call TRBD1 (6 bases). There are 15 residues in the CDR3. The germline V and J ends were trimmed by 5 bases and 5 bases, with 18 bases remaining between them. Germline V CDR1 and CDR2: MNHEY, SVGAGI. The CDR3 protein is CASSRSQGERETQYF. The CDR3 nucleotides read TGTGCCAGCAGTCGCTCACAGGGAGAAAGGGAGACCCAGTACTTC.

DNA of the CDR3: TGTGCCAGCAGCCTACTAGCGGGAGGGCCCCCAGATACGCAGTATTTT. It codes for CASSLLAGGPPDTQYF. The rearrangement joins TRBV7-6 to TRBJ2-3; TRBD2 matches at 13 bases. J was trimmed by 4 bases and V by 5 bases; bases with no gene match: 6. Germline V gene lookup returns CDR1 SGHVS and CDR2 FNYEAQ. The CDR3 spans 16 residues.

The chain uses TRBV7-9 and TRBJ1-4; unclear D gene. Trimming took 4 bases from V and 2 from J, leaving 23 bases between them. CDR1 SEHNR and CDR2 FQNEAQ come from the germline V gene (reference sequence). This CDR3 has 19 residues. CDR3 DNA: TGTGCCAGCAGCTCCACGGTAGGCGGCAGAGCGACTACTAATGAAAAACTGTTTTTT. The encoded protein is CASSSTVGGRATTNEKLFF.